This T cell receptor (beta chain) was observed in a study of shared clonotypes between healthy human individuals. The study's findings and limits: Limitation of the genetic and exposure-history diversity represented came from the few donors. Investigators expected sequencing depth to affect clonotype sharing among donors. Sampling involved blood alone; tissue repertoires likely differ.

Trimming removed 4 bases from V and 10 bases from J, with 9 bases in between. The CDR3 consists of 11 residues. Germline CDR1 reads SNHLY; CDR2 reads FYNNEI. Data came from immunoSEQ multiplex PCR; TCRdb stores just in-frame clones and leaves some out. The sample includes about 480,000 clones, less than 85% of them seen just once. As regards this clone: The antigen is unknown.

The source material was PBMCs. The sequence was collected from a woman between 35 and 50 years old in good health. Some clones in this sample may be carry-over from other donors' samples. The rearrangement joins TRBV2 to TRBJ2-3; D gene uncertain. CDR3 in DNA: TGTGCCAGCAGTGCGACCTTCGCGCAGTATTTT. Its protein product is CASSATFAQYF.